The clone carrying this TCR beta chain has more than one count but fewer than ten. Its specificity is not known. The data originate from a study of regulatory T cells in long-lasting Graves disease. Overall study findings and caveats: Preferential use of TRBV28, TRBJ1-2 and TRBJ2-5 was seen in persistent disease. TCR diversity was lower in persistent Graves' patients than in newly diagnosed ones.

The V and J ends lost 3 bases and 0 bases, in that order; junction bases with no gene match: 5. The germline CDR1 and CDR2 sequences are MNHNS and SASEGT. The CDR3 is 15 residues long. This sample's time point: persistent/refractory GD, antithyroid drugs over 5 years with positive TRAb. Making the TCR library involved RNA that had been extracted from PBMCs. By American Thyroid Association guidelines, Graves' disease was diagnosed in the cohort. Library construction for TCR beta used iRepertoire HTBI primers and Arm-PCR of CDR3 regions. One entry per CDR3 protein, called by TCRdb with MiXCR from the multiplex PCR reads. The sample includes some 330,000 distinct CDR3 sequences, 20% to 25% of them seen just once.

This TCR derives from a woman between 35 and 50 years old with Graves disease. V usage is TRBV6-1 and J usage is TRBJ2-7; 7 nucleotides align to TRBD1. This specimen was peripheral blood mononuclear cells (PBMCs), taken when the disease was refractory, from a patient treated with antithyroid drugs. CDR3 DNA sequence: TGTGCCAGCAGTGAGGCGACAGGGAGCTCCTACGAGCAGTACTTC. This translates into CASSEATGSSYEQYF.